This T cell receptor (beta chain) was documented in a study of T cell responses to AZD1222 COVID-19 vaccine. The assay was immunoSEQ multiplex PCR, and TCRdb's table has in-frame clones only and misses some. This table holds more than 95,000 clones, around 90% found once. The CDR3 has 16 residues. Germline loops: CDR1 LNHDA, CDR2 SQIVND (reference sequence). The V and J ends lost 4 bases and 2 bases, in that order; junction bases with no gene match: 6. The source material was peripheral blood, sampled 28 days after the second AZD1222 dose. The receptor was derived from an adult who received the AZD1222 COVID-19 vaccine. The chain employs TRBV19 and TRBJ2-1; 9 bases match TRBD1. This CDR3 reads CASSTRQGGTYNEQFF. CDR3 nucleotide sequence: TGTGCCAGTAGTACCCGACAGGGGGGGACCTACAATGAGCAGTTCTTC.